This T cell receptor beta chain is drawn from a study of blood T cell repertoires in COVID-19. The repertoire was sequenced with immunoSEQ multiplex PCR; TCRdb's copy has only in-frame clones and lacks some. The sample contains some 280,000 clones, about 88% of which appear only once. Germline V lookup: CDR1 SGHAT, CDR2 FQDESV (reference sequence). CDR3 length equals 14 residues. Germline trimming cut 2 bases from V and 7 bases from J; bases unmatched to any gene: 3. The sequence was collected from a woman in her fifties or sixties with acute or convalescent COVID-19. Sequenced material: peripheral blood. The V gene is TRBV11-1, the J gene TRBJ2-1; 9 nucleotides align to TRBD2. CDR3 in amino acids: CASSLRLAENEQFF. The CDR3 DNA reads as TGTGCCAGCAGCTTAAGACTAGCGGAAAATGAGCAGTTCTTC.